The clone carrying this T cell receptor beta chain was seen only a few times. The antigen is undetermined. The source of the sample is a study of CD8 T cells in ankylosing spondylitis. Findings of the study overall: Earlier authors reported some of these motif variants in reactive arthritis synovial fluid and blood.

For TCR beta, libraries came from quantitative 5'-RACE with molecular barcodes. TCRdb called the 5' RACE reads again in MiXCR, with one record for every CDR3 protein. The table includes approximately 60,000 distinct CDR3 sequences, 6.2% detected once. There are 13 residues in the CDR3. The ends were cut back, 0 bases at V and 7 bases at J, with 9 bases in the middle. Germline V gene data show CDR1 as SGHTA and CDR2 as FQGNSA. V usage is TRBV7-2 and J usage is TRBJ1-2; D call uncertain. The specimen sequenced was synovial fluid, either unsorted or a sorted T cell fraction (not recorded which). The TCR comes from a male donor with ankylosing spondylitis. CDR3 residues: CASSLARISGYTF. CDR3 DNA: TGTGCCAGCAGCTTAGCGCGGATTTCTGGCTACACCTTC.